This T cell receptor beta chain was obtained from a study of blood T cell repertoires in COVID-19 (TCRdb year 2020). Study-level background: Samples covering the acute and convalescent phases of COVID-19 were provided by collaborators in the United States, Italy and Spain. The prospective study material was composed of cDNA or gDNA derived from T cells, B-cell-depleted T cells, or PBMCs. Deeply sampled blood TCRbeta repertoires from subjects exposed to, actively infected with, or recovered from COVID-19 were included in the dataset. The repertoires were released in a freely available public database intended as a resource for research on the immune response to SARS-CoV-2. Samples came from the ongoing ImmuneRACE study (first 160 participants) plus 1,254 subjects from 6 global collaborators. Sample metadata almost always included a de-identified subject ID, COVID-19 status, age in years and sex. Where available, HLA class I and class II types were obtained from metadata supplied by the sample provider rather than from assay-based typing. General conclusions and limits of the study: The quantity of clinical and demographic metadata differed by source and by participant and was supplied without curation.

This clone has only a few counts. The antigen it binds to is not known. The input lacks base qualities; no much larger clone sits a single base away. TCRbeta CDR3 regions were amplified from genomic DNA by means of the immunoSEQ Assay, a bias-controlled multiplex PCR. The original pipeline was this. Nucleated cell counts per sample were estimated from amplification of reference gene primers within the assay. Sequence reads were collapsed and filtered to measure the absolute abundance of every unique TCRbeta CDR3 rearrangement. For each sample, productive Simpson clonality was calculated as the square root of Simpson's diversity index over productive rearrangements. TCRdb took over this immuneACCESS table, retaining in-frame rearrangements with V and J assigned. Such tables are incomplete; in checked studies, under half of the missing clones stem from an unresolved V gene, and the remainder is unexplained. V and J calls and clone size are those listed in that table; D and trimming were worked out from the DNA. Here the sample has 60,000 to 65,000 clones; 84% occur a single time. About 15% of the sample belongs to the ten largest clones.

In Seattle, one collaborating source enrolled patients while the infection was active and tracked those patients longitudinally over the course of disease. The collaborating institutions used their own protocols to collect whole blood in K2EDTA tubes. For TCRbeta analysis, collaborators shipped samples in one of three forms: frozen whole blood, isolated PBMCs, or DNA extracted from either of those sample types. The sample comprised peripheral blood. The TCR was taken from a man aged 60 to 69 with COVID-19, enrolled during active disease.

The DNA is as follows: TGTGCCAGCACTAGCGGGGGGACCGACACCGGGGAGCTGTTTTTT. It codes for CASTSGGTDTGELFF. The sequence links TRBV28 to TRBJ2-2; a stretch of 11 junction bases matches TRBD2. The germline V and J ends show losses of 7 bases and 3 bases respectively, and no gene match explains 4 bases of the junction. According to the germline V gene, CDR1 reads MDHEN and CDR2 reads SYDVKM. The CDR3, from cysteine to phenylalanine, totals 15 residues. Of the read, only the CDR3 DNA is kept; its 45 bases are in frame from base 1.